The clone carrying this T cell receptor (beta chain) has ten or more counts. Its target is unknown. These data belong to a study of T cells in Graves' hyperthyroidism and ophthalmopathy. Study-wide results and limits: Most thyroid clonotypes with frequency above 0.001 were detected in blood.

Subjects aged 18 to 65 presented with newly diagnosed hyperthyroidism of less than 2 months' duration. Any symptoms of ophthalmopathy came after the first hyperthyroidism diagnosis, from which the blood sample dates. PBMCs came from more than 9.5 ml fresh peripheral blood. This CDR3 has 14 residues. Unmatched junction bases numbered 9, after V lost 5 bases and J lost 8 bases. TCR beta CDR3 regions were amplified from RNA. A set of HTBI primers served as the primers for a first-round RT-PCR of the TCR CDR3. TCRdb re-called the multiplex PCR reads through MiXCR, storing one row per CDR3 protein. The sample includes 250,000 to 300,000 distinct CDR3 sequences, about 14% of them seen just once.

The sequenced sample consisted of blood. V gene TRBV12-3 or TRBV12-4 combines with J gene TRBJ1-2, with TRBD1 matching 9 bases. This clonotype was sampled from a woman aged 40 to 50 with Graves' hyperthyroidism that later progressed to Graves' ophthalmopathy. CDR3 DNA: TGTGCCAGCAGTGGGGACAGGGAAGGACGCGGCTACACCTTC. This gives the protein CASSGDREGRGYTF.